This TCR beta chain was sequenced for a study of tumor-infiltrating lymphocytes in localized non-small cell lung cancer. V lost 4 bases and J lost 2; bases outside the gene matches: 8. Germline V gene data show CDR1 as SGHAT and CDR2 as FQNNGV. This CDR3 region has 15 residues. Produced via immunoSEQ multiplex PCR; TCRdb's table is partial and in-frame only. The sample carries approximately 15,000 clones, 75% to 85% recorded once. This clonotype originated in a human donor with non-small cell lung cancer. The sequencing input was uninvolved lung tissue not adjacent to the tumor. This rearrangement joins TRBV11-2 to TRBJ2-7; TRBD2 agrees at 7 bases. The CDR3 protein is CASSSSRGGAYEQYF. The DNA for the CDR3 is TGTGCCAGCAGCTCCTCTAGGGGAGGGGCCTACGAGCAGTACTTC.